The 5 T cell receptor beta chains presented below share a single source sample, sequenced in a study of vaccination effects on CD4 cells after COVID-19. What these receptors recognize is not known. Some clones are missing from TCRdb's copy, which holds only in-frame ones; the method was immunoSEQ multiplex PCR. Here the sample spans about 45,000 clones, around 66% being singletons. Expansion of antigen-specific CD4+ T cells with viral peptide pools was carried out by the ViraFEST assay before sequencing. Once cultured for 10 days, the cells underwent separation to obtain CD4+ T cells. From March to December 2020, the person had a SARS-CoV-2 infection that was confirmed by PCR. Sample: CD4+ T cells from PBMCs cultured with a peptide pool, taken before COVID-19 vaccination. These receptors came from a human donor who had a prior SARS-CoV-2 infection.

J is TRBJ2-3 and V is TRBV11-3; D tentatively fits TRBD1 or TRBD2 (5 bases each). The CDR3 extends over 17 amino acids. Germline-derived CDR1 and CDR2 are SGHNT and YENEEA. V gave up 0 bases and J gave up 1 base, with 14 bases separating them. In DNA, the CDR3 is TGTGCCAGCAGCTTAGAGATATTTGGGGGAGGCACAGATACGCAGTATTTT. Amino acid sequence: CASSLEIFGGGTDTQYF. Full variable domain (outside the CDR3, taken from reference TRBV11-3 and TRBJ2-3): EAGVVQSPRYKIIEKKQPVAFWCNPISGHNTLYWYLQNLGQGPELLIRYENEEAVDDSQLPKDRFSAERLKGVDSTLKIQPAELGDSAVYLCASSLEIFGGGTDTQYFGPGTRLTVL.

The chain is built from TRBV19 and TRBJ2-2, with D maybe TRBD1 (5 bases). V shed 3 bases and J shed 4 bases, with 18 bases lying between them. This CDR3 comprises 17 residues. The germline gives CDR1 LNHDA, CDR2 SQIVND (reference sequence). CDR3 sequence: CASSIIGDSPGTGELFF. The CDR3 DNA follows: TGTGCCAGTAGTATTATTGGAGACAGTCCGGGCACCGGGGAGCTGTTTTTT.

The chain joins TRBV19 to TRBJ1-4, with TRBD1 matching over 9 bases. The V and J ends lost 4 bases and 7 bases, in that order; junction bases with no gene match: 4. CDR1 is LNHDA and CDR2 is SQIVND in the germline V gene (reference sequence). The length of the CDR3 is 14 residues. CDR3 DNA sequence: TGTGCCAGTAGTAGGACAGGGGCGATTGAAAAACTGTTTTTT. Its translation is CASSRTGAIEKLFF.

V gene TRBV18 combines with J gene TRBJ1-2; D remains unclear. This CDR3 has 13 residues. The V gene's germline CDR1 is KGHSH and CDR2 LQKENI. V gave up 6 bases and J gave up 2 bases, with 10 bases separating them. CDR3 loop: CASSPTENYGYTF. The CDR3 region has the DNA TGTGCCAGCTCCCCTACAGAGAACTATGGCTACACCTTC.

The rearrangement uses TRBV2 and TRBJ1-1; a possible D gene is TRBD1 (6 bases). The CDR3 spans 13 residues. The germline V gene encodes CDR1 SNHLY and CDR2 FYNNEI. V gave up 7 bases and J gave up 5 bases, with 14 bases separating them. The chain's CDR3 is CASTNTGRTEAFF. The CDR3 DNA sequence: TGTGCCAGCACCAATACAGGGCGGACTGAAGCTTTCTTT.